Shown below are 6 T cell receptor beta chains from a single sample sequenced in a study of identical twins. TCRdb reprocessed the 5' RACE reads with MiXCR, giving one entry per CDR3 protein. This sample carries hundreds of thousands of distinct CDR3 sequences, over 12% of them seen once, and the ten largest clones take approximately 8.8%. The specimen sequenced was memory (CD45RO+) T cells sorted from blood. The receptors stem from a woman between 18 and 29 years old in good health.

The rearrangement uses TRBV6-1 and TRBJ2-2, with a tentative D call TRBD2 (6 bases). V gave up 6 bases and J gave up 0 bases, with 11 bases separating them. The germline V gene has CDR1 MNHNS and CDR2 SASEGT. CDR3 size: 15 residues. CDR3 coding DNA: TGTGCCAGCAGGTGGACGGGAGCGAACACCGGGGAGCTGTTTTTT. Translation gives CASRWTGANTGELFF.

The rearrangement links TRBV7-9 to TRBJ2-1, with 8 bases fitting TRBD2. There are 17 residues in the CDR3. Germline assignment: CDR1 SEHNR and CDR2 FQNEAQ (reference sequence). V shed 1 base, J shed 3 bases, and the junction held 8 bases outside the gene matches. The CDR3 DNA follows: TGTGCCAGCAGCTTAGGTAAAGTAGCGGGGAACTACAATGAGCAGTTCTTC. Protein: CASSLGKVAGNYNEQFF.

The chain combines TRBV6-2 or TRBV6-3 with TRBJ2-7, with 7 bases lining up with TRBD2. CDR3 size: 13 residues. The V segment lost 4 bases and the J segment 6 bases; nucleotides outside the gene matches: 6. CDR1 is MNHEY and CDR2 is SVGEGT in the germline V gene. The chain's CDR3 is CASSSQGGSEQYF. CDR3 coding DNA: TGTGCCAGCAGTTCCCAGGGAGGGAGCGAGCAGTACTTC.

This clonotype was picked up a small number of times. The chain links TRBV19 to TRBJ1-2, with 7 bases aligning to TRBD1. There are 13 residues in the CDR3. Trimming removed 7 bases from V and 7 bases from J; junction bases left unmatched: 9. Germline CDR1 reads LNHDA; CDR2 reads SQIVND (reference sequence). The CDR3 DNA reads TGTGCCAGTACACGGGGGACAGCGACTGGCTACACCTTC. It translates to CASTRGTATGYTF.

This clonotype was counted at least ten times. The chain combines TRBV5-6 with TRBJ2-1, with 11 nucleotides matching TRBD2. This CDR3 comprises 14 residues. The junction had 8 bases not matched to a gene; V was cut back by 5 bases and J by 10 bases. Germline lookup yields CDR1 SGHDT and CDR2 YYEEEE. CDR3 coding DNA: TGTGCCAGCAGTACCGGGACTAGCGGAGCCGAGCAGTTCTTC. Its protein is CASSTGTSGAEQFF.

This clonotype was counted only a few times. The V call is TRBV12-3 or TRBV12-4, the J call TRBJ2-7; no firm D call. CDR3 length: 14 amino acids. V dropped 5 bases and J dropped 0 bases, with 11 bases sitting between them. This CDR3 reads CASSPTLSSYEQYF. CDR3 bases: TGTGCCAGCAGTCCCACTTTGAGCTCCTACGAGCAGTACTTC.